This note documents a single TCR beta chain sequence. Unmatched junction bases numbered 8, after V lost 5 bases and J lost 2 bases. Germline V gives CDR1 MRHNA, CDR2 SNTAGT. The CDR3 totals 16 residues. The sample is drawn from a study of blood T cell repertoires in COVID-19. Study details: COVID-19 samples collected from the United States, Italy and Spain covered acute and convalescent phases. Sources were T cells, B-cell-depleted T cells, or PBMCs; the material itself was cDNA or gDNA.

How the authors handled the data: Amplification of reference gene primers was used by the study to estimate nucleated cell counts. Libraries were prepared by immunoSEQ multiplex PCR; TCRdb keeps only in-frame clonotypes and omits some of them. The DNA was the basis for D and trimming; V, J and clone size are from that table. The sample contains 150,000 or so clones, over 80% of which appear only once. This sequence originates from a man at least 80 years old with acute or convalescent COVID-19. The material sequenced was peripheral blood. The chain employs TRBV6-4 and TRBJ2-3; 9 nucleotides align to TRBD2. The CDR3 DNA follows: TGTGCCAGCAGTAGGCTAGCGGGGCACTTCACAGATACGCAGTATTTT. It codes for CASSRLAGHFTDTQYF.